This paragraph covers one T cell receptor (beta chain) sequence. CDR1 and CDR2 (germline): SGHAT, FQNNGV. Between the trimmed V and J ends, which lost 5 bases and 2 bases, there was a span of 13 bases. There are 15 residues in the CDR3. This sample was taken from a study of blood T cell repertoires in COVID-19. Turning to the study itself: Material from acute and convalescent COVID-19 was sourced from the United States, Italy and Spain. Sources were T cells, B-cell-depleted T cells, or PBMCs; the material itself was cDNA or gDNA.

Generated by immunoSEQ multiplex PCR, the TCRdb table keeps only in-frame clones and is missing some. This table holds more than 250,000 clones, around 86% found once. The chain carries TRBV11-2 and TRBJ1-5; tentative D call: TRBD1 (6 bases). This clonotype was obtained from a man in his fifties with active or convalescent COVID-19. The sample taken for sequencing was peripheral blood. CDR3 sequence (DNA): TGTGCCAGCAGCCCTGGATCAGGGGGCAATCAGCCCCAGCATTTT. Translating gives CASSPGSGGNQPQHF.